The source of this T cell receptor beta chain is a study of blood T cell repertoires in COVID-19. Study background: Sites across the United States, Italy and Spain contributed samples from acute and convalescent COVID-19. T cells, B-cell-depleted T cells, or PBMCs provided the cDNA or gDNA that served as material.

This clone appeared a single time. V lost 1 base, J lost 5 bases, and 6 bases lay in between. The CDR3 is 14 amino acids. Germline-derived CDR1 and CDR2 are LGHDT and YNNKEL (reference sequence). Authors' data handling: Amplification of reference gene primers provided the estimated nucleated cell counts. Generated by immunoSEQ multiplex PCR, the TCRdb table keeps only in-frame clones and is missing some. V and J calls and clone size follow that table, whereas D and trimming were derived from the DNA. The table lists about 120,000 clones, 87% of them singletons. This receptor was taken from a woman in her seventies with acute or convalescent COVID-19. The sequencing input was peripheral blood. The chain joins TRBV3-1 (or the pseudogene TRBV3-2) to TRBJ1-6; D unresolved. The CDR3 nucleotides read TGTGCCAGCAGCCAAGGGCAGAATAATTCACCCCTCCACTTT. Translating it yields CASSQGQNNSPLHF.